This T cell receptor (beta chain) came from a study of Ad26.COV2.S vaccination and SARS-CoV-2 variants. Repertoires were generated with immunoSEQ multiplex PCR, while TCRdb's copy carries only in-frame clones and drops some. This sample carries around 300,000 clones, 85% to 90% of them seen once, and the ten largest clones take about 5%. Germline CDR1 reads MNHEY; CDR2 reads SMNVEV (reference sequence). CDR3 size: 15 residues. Trimming shortened V by 2 bases and J by 6 bases, and 17 bases separated the two germline ends. Treatment given: some 20 received Ad26.COV2.S at low or high dose, single or two shots; several received placebo; per-sample allocation not given. Samples were taken on day 63 after the first vaccine or placebo injection. An Ad26 vector expressing Wuhan-strain SARS-CoV-2 spike served as the vaccine.

Sequenced here: peripheral blood, sampled in a trial of Ad26.COV2.S vaccine versus placebo. This chain uses TRBV27 with TRBJ2-7; D is unresolved. This clonotype was obtained from a person between 18 and 60 years old who received the Ad26.COV2.S COVID-19 vaccine or a placebo. The DNA of the CDR3 is TGTGCCAGCAGTTTACAACAAGTCGGGCGCTCCGAGCAGTACTTC. Its translation: CASSLQQVGRSEQYF.